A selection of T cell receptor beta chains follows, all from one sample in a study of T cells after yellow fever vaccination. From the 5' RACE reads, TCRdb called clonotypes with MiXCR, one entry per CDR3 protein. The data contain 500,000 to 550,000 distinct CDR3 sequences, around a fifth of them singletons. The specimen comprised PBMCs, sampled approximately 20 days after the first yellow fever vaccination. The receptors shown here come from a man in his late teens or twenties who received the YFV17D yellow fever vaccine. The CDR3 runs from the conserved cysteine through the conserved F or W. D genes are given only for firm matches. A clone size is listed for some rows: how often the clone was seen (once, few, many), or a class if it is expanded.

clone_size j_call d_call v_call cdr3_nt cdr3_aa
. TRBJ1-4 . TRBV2 TGTGCCAGCTTGGGTCCCGGGAAACTGTTTTTT CASLGPGKLFF
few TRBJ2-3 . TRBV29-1 TGCAGCGTCCCCTGGATAAACACAGATACGCAGTATTTT CSVPWINTDTQYF
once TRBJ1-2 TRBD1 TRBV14 TGTGCCAGCAGCCCAAGACAGGGAGATCCTGGCTACACCTTC CASSPRQGDPGYTF
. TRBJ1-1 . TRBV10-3 TGTGCCATCAGTGAAGGCGGGAACACTGAAGCTTTCTTT CAISEGGNTEAFF
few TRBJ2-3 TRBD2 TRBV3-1 TGTGCCACCGCCCCGTCCGGGAGGGCAGATACGCAGTATTTT CATAPSGRADTQYF
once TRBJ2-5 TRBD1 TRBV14 TGTGCCAGCAGCCAAGCTCCGACAGGGCACCAAGAGACCCAGTACTTC CASSQAPTGHQETQYF
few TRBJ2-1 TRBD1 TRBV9 TGTGCCAGCAGCCCAGCTTTTGGACAGGGAGTAAATGAGCAGTTCTTC CASSPAFGQGVNEQFF
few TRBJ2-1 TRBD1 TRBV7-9 TGTGCCAGCACCCGGACAGGGGTCACCTACAATGAGCAGTTCTTC CASTRTGVTYNEQFF
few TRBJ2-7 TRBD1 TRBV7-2 TGTGCCAGCAGCTTGGCCGGGACAGGGGTTTCCGAGCAGTACTTC CASSLAGTGVSEQYF
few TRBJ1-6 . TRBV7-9 TGTGCCAGCAGCTCGTCTACAGGTCCCTCACCCCTCCACTTT CASSSSTGPSPLHF
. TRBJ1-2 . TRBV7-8 TGTGCCAGCAGCTTCTCCAGAACGAAGTCTAACTATGGCTACACCTTC CASSFSRTKSNYGYTF
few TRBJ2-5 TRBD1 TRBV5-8 TGTGCCAGCAGCCACAGGACAGGCCAAGAGACCCAGTACTTC CASSHRTGQETQYF
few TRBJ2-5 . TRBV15 TGTGCCACCAGCAGGGGGGGCGGATTGATGGGAGAGACCCAGTACTTC CATSRGGGLMGETQYF
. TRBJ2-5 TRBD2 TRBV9 TGTGCCAGCAGCAAGGACGGGGGGGAGACCCAGTACTTC CASSKDGGETQYF
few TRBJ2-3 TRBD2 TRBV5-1 TGCGCCAGCAGCTTGGCGGGAGGGCTTAGCACAGATACGCAGTATTTT CASSLAGGLSTDTQYF